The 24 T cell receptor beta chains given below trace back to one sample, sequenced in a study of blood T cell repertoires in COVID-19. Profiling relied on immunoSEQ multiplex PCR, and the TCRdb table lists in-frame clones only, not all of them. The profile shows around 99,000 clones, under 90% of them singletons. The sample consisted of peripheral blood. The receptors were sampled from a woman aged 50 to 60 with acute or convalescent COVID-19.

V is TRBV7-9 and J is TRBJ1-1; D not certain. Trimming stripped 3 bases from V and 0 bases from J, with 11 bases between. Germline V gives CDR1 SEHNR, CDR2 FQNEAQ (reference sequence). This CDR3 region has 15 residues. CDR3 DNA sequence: TGTGCCAGCAGCTTTCACGGTATTATGAACACTGAAGCTTTCTTT. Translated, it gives CASSFHGIMNTEAFF.

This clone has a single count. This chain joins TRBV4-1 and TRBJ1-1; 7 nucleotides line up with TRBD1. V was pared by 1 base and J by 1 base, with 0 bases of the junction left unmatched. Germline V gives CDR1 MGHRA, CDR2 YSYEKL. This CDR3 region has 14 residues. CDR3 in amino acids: CASSQGQGNTEAFF. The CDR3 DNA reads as TGCGCCAGCAGCCAAGGACAGGGGAACACTGAAGCTTTCTTT.

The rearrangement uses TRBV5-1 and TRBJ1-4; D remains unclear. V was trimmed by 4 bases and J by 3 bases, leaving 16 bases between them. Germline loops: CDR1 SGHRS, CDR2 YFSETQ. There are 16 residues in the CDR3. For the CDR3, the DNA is TGCGCCAGCAGCCGAGACCGAATGGGAGCTAATGAAAAACTGTTTTTT. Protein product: CASSRDRMGANEKLFF.

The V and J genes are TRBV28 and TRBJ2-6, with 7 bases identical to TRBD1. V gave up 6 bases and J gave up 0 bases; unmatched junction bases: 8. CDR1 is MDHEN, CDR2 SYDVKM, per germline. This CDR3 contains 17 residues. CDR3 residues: CASRPFGDSSGANVLTF. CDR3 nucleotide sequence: TGTGCCAGCAGGCCCTTTGGGGACAGCTCTGGGGCCAACGTCCTGACTTTC.

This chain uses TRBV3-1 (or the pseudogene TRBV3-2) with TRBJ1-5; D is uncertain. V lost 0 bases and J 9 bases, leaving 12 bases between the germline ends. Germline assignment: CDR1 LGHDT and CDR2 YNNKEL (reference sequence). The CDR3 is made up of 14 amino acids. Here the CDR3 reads CASSQDTREMPQHF. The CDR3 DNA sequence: TGTGCCAGCAGCCAAGATACCCGCGAGATGCCCCAGCATTTT.

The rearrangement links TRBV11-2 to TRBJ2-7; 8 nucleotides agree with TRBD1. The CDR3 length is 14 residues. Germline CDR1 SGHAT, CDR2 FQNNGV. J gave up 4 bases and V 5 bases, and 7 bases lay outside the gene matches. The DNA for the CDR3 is TGTGCCAGCAGCCCCCGGGACAGGATATACGAGCAGTACTTC. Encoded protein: CASSPRDRIYEQYF.

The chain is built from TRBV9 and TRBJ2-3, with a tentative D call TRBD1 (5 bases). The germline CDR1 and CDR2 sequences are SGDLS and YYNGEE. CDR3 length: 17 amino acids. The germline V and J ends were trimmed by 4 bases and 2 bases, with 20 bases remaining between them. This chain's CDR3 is CASSPQGRAYITDTQYF. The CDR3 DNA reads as TGTGCCAGCAGCCCCCAGGGTAGGGCTTATATCACAGATACGCAGTATTTT.

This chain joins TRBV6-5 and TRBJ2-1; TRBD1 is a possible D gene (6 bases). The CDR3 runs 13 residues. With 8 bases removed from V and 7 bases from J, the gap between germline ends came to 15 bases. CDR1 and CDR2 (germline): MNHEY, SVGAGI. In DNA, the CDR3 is TGTGCCAGCTCCTTGGGACACTTTAATGAGCAGTTCTTC. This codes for CASSLGHFNEQFF.

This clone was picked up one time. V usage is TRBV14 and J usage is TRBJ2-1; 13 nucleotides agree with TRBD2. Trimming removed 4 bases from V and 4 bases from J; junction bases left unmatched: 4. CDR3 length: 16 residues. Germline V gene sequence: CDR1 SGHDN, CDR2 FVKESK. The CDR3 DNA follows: TGTGCCAGCAGCCTACTAGCGGGGGGGTTTTACAATGAGCAGTTCTTC. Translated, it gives CASSLLAGGFYNEQFF.

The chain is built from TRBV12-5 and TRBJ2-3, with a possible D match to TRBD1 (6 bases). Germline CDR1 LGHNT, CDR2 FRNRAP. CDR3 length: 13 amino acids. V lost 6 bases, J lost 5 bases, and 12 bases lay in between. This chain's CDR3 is CASGPSGEDTQYF. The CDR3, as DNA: TGTGCTAGTGGCCCTTCAGGGGAAGATACGCAGTATTTT. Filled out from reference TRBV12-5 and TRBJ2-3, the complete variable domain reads DARVTQTPRHKVTEMGQEVTMRCQPILGHNTVFWYRQTMMQGLELLAYFRNRAPLDDSGMPKDRFSAEMPDATLATLKIQPSEPRDSAVYFCASGPSGEDTQYFGPGTRLTVL.

Here the CDR3 DNA reads TGTGCCAGCAGCCCACAAACAGGGAACTATGGCTACACCTTC. Its protein is CASSPQTGNYGYTF. This chain joins TRBV9 and TRBJ1-2; D is perhaps TRBD1 (6 bases). This CDR3 comprises 14 residues. V lost 4 bases and J lost 2, with 12 bases in between. The germline V gene has CDR1 SGDLS and CDR2 YYNGEE.

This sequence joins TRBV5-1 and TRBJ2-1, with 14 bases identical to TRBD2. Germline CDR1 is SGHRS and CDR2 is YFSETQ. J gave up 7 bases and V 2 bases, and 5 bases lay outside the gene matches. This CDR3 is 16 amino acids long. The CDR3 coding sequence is TGCGCCAGCAGCTTAGGACTAGCGGGGGGCGGGAATGAGCAGTTCTTC. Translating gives CASSLGLAGGGNEQFF.

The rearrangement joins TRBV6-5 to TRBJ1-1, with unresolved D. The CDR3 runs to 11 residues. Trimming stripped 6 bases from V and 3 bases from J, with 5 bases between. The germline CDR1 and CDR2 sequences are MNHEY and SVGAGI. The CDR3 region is CASRRYTEAFF. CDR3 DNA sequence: TGTGCCAGCAGGAGATACACTGAAGCTTTCTTT.

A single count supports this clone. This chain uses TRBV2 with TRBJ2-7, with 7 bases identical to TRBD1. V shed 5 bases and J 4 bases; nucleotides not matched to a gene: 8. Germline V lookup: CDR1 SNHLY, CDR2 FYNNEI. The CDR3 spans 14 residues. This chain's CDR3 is CASSSEVQGYEQYF. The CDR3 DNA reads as TGTGCCAGCAGTTCAGAGGTACAGGGGTACGAGCAGTACTTC.

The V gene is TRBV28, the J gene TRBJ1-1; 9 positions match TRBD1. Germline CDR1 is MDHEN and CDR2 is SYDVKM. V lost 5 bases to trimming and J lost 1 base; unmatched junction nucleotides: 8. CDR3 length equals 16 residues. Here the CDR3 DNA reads TGTGCCAGCAGTCCCGGAGGGACAGGGCGGAACACTGAAGCTTTCTTT. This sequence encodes CASSPGGTGRNTEAFF.

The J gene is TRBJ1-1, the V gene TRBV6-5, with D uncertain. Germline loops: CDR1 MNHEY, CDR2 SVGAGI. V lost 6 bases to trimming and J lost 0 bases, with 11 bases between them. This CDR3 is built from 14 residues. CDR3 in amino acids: CASSRGWMNTEAFF. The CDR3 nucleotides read TGTGCCAGCAGCCGCGGCTGGATGAACACTGAAGCTTTCTTT.

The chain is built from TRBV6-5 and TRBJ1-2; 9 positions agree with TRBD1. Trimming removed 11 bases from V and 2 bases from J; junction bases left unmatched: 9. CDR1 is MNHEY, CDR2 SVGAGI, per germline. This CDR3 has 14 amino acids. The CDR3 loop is CAGRQGGRNYGYTF. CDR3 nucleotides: TGTGCCGGACGACAGGGGGGTAGGAACTATGGCTACACCTTC.

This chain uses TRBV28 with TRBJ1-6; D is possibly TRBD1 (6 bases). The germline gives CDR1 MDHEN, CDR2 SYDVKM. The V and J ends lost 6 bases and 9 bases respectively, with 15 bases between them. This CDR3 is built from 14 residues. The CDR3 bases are TGTGCCAGCAGCAAAACAGGGATGGGTTCACCCCTCCACTTT. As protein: CASSKTGMGSPLHF. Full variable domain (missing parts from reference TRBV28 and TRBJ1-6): DVKVTQSSRYLVKRTGEKVFLECVQDMDHENMFWYRQDPGLGLRLIYFSYDVKMKEKGDIPEGYSVSREKKERFSLILESASTNQTSMYLCASSKTGMGSPLHFGNGTRLTVT.

The DNA of the CDR3 is TGTGCCACCAGTGATTTCGGAGGAACAGGGTCCTATGGCTACACCTTC. This gives the protein CATSDFGGTGSYGYTF. This chain links TRBV24-1 with TRBJ1-2; a weak D match, TRBD1 (6 bases). The CDR3 length is 16 residues. The V end was cut by 1 base, the J end by 4 bases, with 15 bases between. CDR1 and CDR2 from the germline V gene are KGHDR and SFDVKD.

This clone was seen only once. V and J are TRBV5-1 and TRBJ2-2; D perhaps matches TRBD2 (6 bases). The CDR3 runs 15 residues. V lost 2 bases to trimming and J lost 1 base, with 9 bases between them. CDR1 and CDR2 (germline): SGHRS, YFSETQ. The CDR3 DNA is TGCGCCAGCAGCTTATTTAGCGGGAACACCGGGGAGCTGTTTTTT. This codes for CASSLFSGNTGELFF. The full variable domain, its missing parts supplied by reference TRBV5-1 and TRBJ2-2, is KAGVTQTPRYLIKTRGQQVTLSCSPISGHRSVSWYQQTPGQGLQFLFEYFSETQRNKGNFPGRFSGRQFSNSRSEMNVSTLELGDSALYLCASSLFSGNTGELFFGEGSRLTVL.

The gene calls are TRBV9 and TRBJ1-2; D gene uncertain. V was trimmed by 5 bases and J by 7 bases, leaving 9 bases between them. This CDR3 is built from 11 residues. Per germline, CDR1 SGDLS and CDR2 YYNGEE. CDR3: CASSRGLGYTF. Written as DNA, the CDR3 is TGTGCCAGCAGTAGAGGGCTTGGCTACACCTTC. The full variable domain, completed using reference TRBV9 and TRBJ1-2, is DSGVTQTPKHLITATGQRVTLRCSPRSGDLSVYWYQQSLDQGLQFLIQYYNGEERAKGNILERFSAQQFPDLHSELNLSSLELGDSALYFCASSRGLGYTFGSGTRLTVV.

CDR3 nucleotide sequence: TGTGCCAGTAGTATCTCCGGGGGAGGCTCACCCCTCCACTTT. Translation: CASSISGGGSPLHF. The chain couples TRBV19 to TRBJ1-6, with D perhaps TRBD1 (5 bases). The V gene lost 3 bases and the J gene lost 10 bases, with 13 bases spanning the gap. From germline, CDR1 is LNHDA and CDR2 SQIVND (reference sequence). The CDR3 length is 14 residues.

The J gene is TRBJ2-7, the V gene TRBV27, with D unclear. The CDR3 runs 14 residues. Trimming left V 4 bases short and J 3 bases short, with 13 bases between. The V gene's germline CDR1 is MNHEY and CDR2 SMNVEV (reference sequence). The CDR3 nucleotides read TGTGCCAGCAGTTCCCAGCCAGGAAACTACGAGCAGTACTTC. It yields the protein CASSSQPGNYEQYF.

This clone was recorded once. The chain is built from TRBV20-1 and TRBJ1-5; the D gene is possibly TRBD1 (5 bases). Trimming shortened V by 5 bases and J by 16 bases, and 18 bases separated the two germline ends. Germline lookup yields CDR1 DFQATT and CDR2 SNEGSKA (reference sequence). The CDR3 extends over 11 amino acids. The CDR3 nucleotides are TGCAGTGCTGGGAGGGGTGACGGAAAACATTTT. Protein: CSAGRGDGKHF.